This entry is about one T cell receptor beta chain. The record originates from a study of blood T cell repertoires in COVID-19. Study as a whole: Both acute and convalescent COVID-19 samples were obtained from the United States, Italy and Spain. PBMCs, B-cell-depleted T cells, or T cells provided the cDNA or gDNA that made up the material.

In the source study's methods: Amplification from reference gene primers served as the basis for estimated nucleated cell counts. Some clones are missing from TCRdb's copy, which holds only in-frame ones; the method was immunoSEQ multiplex PCR. V and J calls and clone size are those listed in that table; D and trimming were worked out from the DNA. The sample carries 60,000 to 90,000 clones, around nine tenths recorded once. This clonotype was sampled from a human donor in a cohort sampled during active COVID-19. The sample consisted of peripheral blood.

The CDR3 bases are TGCGCCAGCAGCCTCTTGGAGGGGAATGAGCAGTTCTTC. Protein product: CASSLLEGNEQFF. The rearrangement joins TRBV5-1 to TRBJ2-1; possible D gene TRBD2, 6 bases. Trimming left V 4 bases short and J 7 bases short, with 12 bases between. This CDR3 region has 13 residues. Germline lookup yields CDR1 SGHRS and CDR2 YFSETQ. Using reference TRBV5-1 and TRBJ2-1 for the parts outside the CDR3, the full variable domain is KAGVTQTPRYLIKTRGQQVTLSCSPISGHRSVSWYQQTPGQGLQFLFEYFSETQRNKGNFPGRFSGRQFSNSRSEMNVSTLELGDSALYLCASSLLEGNEQFFGPGTRLTVL.